This T cell receptor (beta chain) was observed in a study of control samples from healthy donors and cancer patients. The protocol was immunoSEQ multiplex PCR, while the TCRdb copy is restricted to in-frame clones and leaves out a portion. The table shows under 200,000 clones, with around 96% occurring only once. This receptor was taken from a woman aged 25 to 39 in good health. Source material: blood.

The CDR3 DNA sequence: TGTGCCAGCAGCTTAGGACTAGCCGGCACAGATACGCAGTATTTT. Translating gives CASSLGLAGTDTQYF. The J gene is TRBJ2-3, the V gene TRBV7-6; 7 bases are a match to TRBD2. V shed 1 base and J 1 base; nucleotides not matched to a gene: 2. This CDR3 is built from 15 residues. In germline, CDR1 is SGHVS, CDR2 FNYEAQ.